This T cell receptor (beta chain) was documented in a study of radiation and T cells in renal cell carcinoma. Study context: Nephrectomy followed 15 Gy stereotactic body radiation by 4 weeks.

Time point specified: baseline pretreatment blood. Treatment given: 15 Gy SBRT to primary tumor, nephrectomy 4 weeks later. The study, taken as a whole, reports: Top tumor clonotypes rose in blood 2 weeks post-radiation, then contracted.

Method: immunoSEQ multiplex PCR; TCRdb's copy keeps in-frame clones and lacks some. The sample lists 110,000 to 150,000 clones, more than 70% occurring once. Note on this clone: The antigen is not known.

The ends were cut back, 5 bases at V and 1 base at J, with 7 bases in the middle. Per the germline V gene, CDR1 is SEHNR and CDR2 is FQNEAQ (reference sequence). This CDR3 has 13 amino acids. The genes are TRBV7-9 and TRBJ2-3; D gene unclear. This sample comprised blood, obtained from a patient whose treatment included radiotherapy and nephrectomy. This TCR was sampled from a woman between 50 and 59 years old with renal cell carcinoma. Written as DNA, the CDR3 is TGTGCCAGCAGCCTAGGTGGCACAGATACGCAGTATTTT. Its translation is CASSLGGTDTQYF.